A selection of T cell receptor beta chains follows, all from one sample in a study of post-analysis software for immune sequencing data. TCRdb used MiXCR to reprocess the PCR reads, holding one entry per CDR3 protein. The sample holds approximately 460,000 distinct CDR3 sequences, approximately 45% seen once. Sequenced material: blood. Receptor source: a girl aged 5-17 years with multiple sclerosis. Each CDR3 is given with its conserved first and last residue. The D gene is left open where the match is weak. Clone size is given for some rows only: seen once, a few or many times, or a class if the clone is expanded.

clone size | J gene | D gene | V gene | CDR3 protein | CDR3 DNA
NA | TRBJ2-1 | TRBD1 | TRBV27 | CASSLKGTGGRSGRAGNEQFF | TGTGCCAGCAGTTTAAAAGGGACAGGGGGCAGATCCGGGAGGGCCGGGAATGAGCAGTTCTTC
few | TRBJ2-7 | NA | TRBV11-1 | CASSSRNSYEQYF | TGTGCCAGCAGCTCTCGGAACTCCTACGAGCAGTACTTC
many | TRBJ2-7 | TRBD1 | TRBV20-1 | CSAPPRDSIHEQYF | TGCAGTGCTCCACCTCGGGACAGTATTCACGAGCAGTACTTC
NA | TRBJ1-4 | NA | TRBV5-1 | CASSLAGPTNEKLFF | TGCGCCAGCAGCTTGGCCGGCCCAACTAATGAAAAACTGTTTTTT
NA | TRBJ2-1 | NA | TRBV7-9 | CASSHLAGRYNEQFF | TGTGCCAGCAGCCACTTGGCCGGGCGGTACAATGAGCAGTTCTTC
NA | TRBJ1-2 | TRBD1 | TRBV10-3 | CAISSTGTGDDYTF | TGTGCCATCAGTAGCACCGGGACAGGGGATGACTACACCTTC
NA | TRBJ1-1 | NA | TRBV11-2 | CASSLSGGRILGMAEAFF | TGTGCCAGCAGCTTGTCGGGGGGCAGAATCCTTGGGATGGCTGAAGCTTTCTTT
NA | TRBJ2-1 | NA | TRBV21-1 | CASTLSPPPTPRGPYGEQFF | TGTGCCAGCACCCTAAGCCCCCCCCCGACCCCTCGGGGGCCCTACGGTGAGCAGTTCTTC
NA | TRBJ2-1 | TRBD2 | TRBV6-5 | CASSYSQRETHYEQFF | TGTGCCAGCAGTTACTCCCAGCGGGAGACCCACTATGAGCAGTTCTTC
NA | TRBJ2-1 | TRBD1 | TRBV7-6 | CASSPRTGGNEQFF | TGTGCCAGCAGCCCCCGGACAGGGGGCAATGAGCAGTTCTTC
few | TRBJ2-7 | NA | TRBV7-7 | CASSSDRGGEQYF | TGTGCTAGCAGCTCCGATAGGGGGGGGGAGCAGTACTTC
NA | TRBJ2-5 | NA | TRBV10-3 | CAIRDVKQETQYF | TGTGCCATCAGGGACGTGAAACAAGAGACCCAGTACTTC
NA | TRBJ1-1 | NA | TRBV20-1 | CSAGRRLNTEAFF | TGCAGTGCGGGTCGTCGGCTGAACACTGAAGCTTTCTTT
few | TRBJ2-7 | TRBD1 | TRBV5-1 | CASSPSDRVHEQYF | TGCGCCAGCAGCCCATCGGACAGGGTCCACGAGCAGTACTTC
NA | TRBJ2-4 | NA | TRBV15 | CATSTAVSSLQQYF | TGTGCCACCAGCACGGCCGTCTCGTCCTTGCAGCAGTACTTC
NA | TRBJ1-1 | NA | TRBV29-1 | CSAGGAGENAFF | TGCAGCGCCGGGGGGGCAGGGGAGAATGCTTTCTTT
NA | TRBJ2-2 | NA | TRBV24-1 | CATSAPFLKAAGELFF | TGTGCCACCAGTGCCCCCTTTCTGAAGGCTGCCGGGGAGCTGTTTTTT
few | TRBJ1-1 | NA | TRBV10-3 | CAISESWEMNTEAFF | TGTGCCATCAGTGAGTCTTGGGAGATGAACACTGAAGCTTTCTTT
few | TRBJ2-1 | TRBD1 | TRBV11-2 | CASSVKPGQNSYNEQFF | TGTGCCAGCAGCGTTAAACCGGGACAGAATTCTTACAATGAGCAGTTCTTC
few | TRBJ2-3 | TRBD2 | TRBV12-3/TRBV12-4 | CASSLSAGGREDTQYF | TGTGCCAGCAGTTTATCAGCGGGAGGCCGGGAAGATACGCAGTATTTT
NA | TRBJ2-7 | NA | TRBV20-1 | CSAQGAASTYEQYF | TGCAGTGCTCAAGGGGCGGCTAGTACCTACGAGCAGTACTTC
NA | TRBJ2-7 | NA | TRBV7-2 | CASSPLRVSSYEQYF | TGTGCCAGCAGCCCCCTCCGGGTGAGCTCCTACGAGCAGTACTTC
few | TRBJ2-6 | NA | TRBV27 | CASSPLRDVSGANVLTF | TGTGCCAGCAGTCCCCTCAGGGACGTCTCTGGGGCCAACGTCCTGACTTTC
NA | TRBJ2-7 | TRBD2 | TRBV4-2 | CASSQPRGGVYEQYF | TGTGCCAGCAGCCAACCCCGGGGGGGAGTCTACGAGCAGTACTTC
few | TRBJ2-5 | TRBD1 | TRBV5-1 | CASSPGQGGMETQYF | TGCGCCAGCAGCCCCGGACAGGGGGGAATGGAGACCCAGTACTTC
NA | TRBJ2-1 | TRBD2 | TRBV7-9 | CASSLRDYEQFF | TGTGCCAGCAGCTTGCGGGACTACGAGCAGTTCTTC
NA | TRBJ2-7 | NA | TRBV6-6 | CASSYRRGSYEQYF | TGTGCCAGCAGTTATCGCCGAGGCTCCTACGAGCAGTACTTC
NA | TRBJ1-6 | NA | TRBV28 | CASSLTPASYNSPLHF | TGTGCCAGCAGTTTAACCCCAGCATCCTATAATTCACCCCTCCACTTT
NA | TRBJ2-3 | TRBD2 | TRBV28 | CASRWGGEPSTDTQYF | TGTGCCAGCAGATGGGGAGGGGAACCTAGCACAGATACGCAGTATTTT
few | TRBJ2-5 | TRBD1 | TRBV20-1 | CSAPRDREETQYF | TGCAGTGCTCCCCGGGACAGGGAAGAGACCCAGTACTTC
once | TRBJ2-1 | TRBD2 | TRBV3-1 | CASSQDWAGGAPIEQFF | TGTGCCAGCAGCCAAGACTGGGCGGGAGGTGCCCCCATTGAGCAGTTCTTC
NA | TRBJ2-1 | TRBD2 | TRBV10-3 | CAIRGTSDNEQFF | TGTGCCATCAGGGGGACTAGCGACAATGAGCAGTTCTTC
NA | TRBJ2-7 | TRBD2 | TRBV6-6 | CASSYSTSAQGEQYF | TGTGCCAGCAGTTACTCGACTAGCGCCCAGGGCGAGCAGTACTTC
NA | TRBJ2-3 | TRBD2 | TRBV5-1 | CASSFRGMRAGEDTQYF | TGCGCCAGCAGCTTCCGGGGCATGAGAGCGGGAGAAGATACGCAGTATTTT
few | TRBJ2-6 | NA | TRBV29-1 | CSALGVLGANVLTF | TGCAGCGCCTTGGGGGTACTTGGGGCCAACGTCCTGACTTTC
NA | TRBJ2-2 | TRBD2 | TRBV28 | CASSWGLAENTGELFF | TGTGCCAGCAGTTGGGGACTAGCGGAGAACACCGGGGAGCTGTTTTTT
NA | TRBJ2-7 | NA | TRBV3-1 | CASSDLRSYEQYF | TGTGCCAGCAGCGACCTTCGCTCCTACGAGCAGTACTTC
few | TRBJ2-3 | NA | TRBV27 | CASSLSTRGFTDTQYF | TGTGCCAGCAGTTTATCCACCAGGGGTTTCACAGATACGCAGTATTTT
NA | TRBJ2-7 | NA | TRBV27 | CASSLDGIGTYEQYF | TGTGCCAGCAGCTTGGATGGTATTGGCACCTACGAGCAGTACTTC
NA | TRBJ1-2 | NA | TRBV7-2 | CASSLATIRTANYGYTF | TGTGCCAGCAGCTTAGCAACTATTCGGACAGCGAACTATGGCTACACCTTC
few | TRBJ2-3 | TRBD1 | TRBV20-1 | CSARTGTASGDTQYF | TGCAGTGCTAGAACCGGGACAGCGAGTGGAGATACGCAGTATTTT
few | TRBJ2-1 | TRBD2 | TRBV6-4 | CASSPLAGVVGEQFF | TGTGCCAGCAGCCCGCTAGCGGGAGTCGTGGGTGAGCAGTTCTTC
many | TRBJ2-7 | NA | TRBV6-6 | CASSGQSYEQYF | TGTGCCAGCAGCGGACAATCCTACGAGCAGTACTTC
few | TRBJ2-3 | NA | TRBV5-1 | CASSSLIADTQYF | TGCGCCAGCAGCTCCTTGATTGCAGATACGCAGTATTTT
once | TRBJ1-1 | NA | TRBV6-6 | CASSYSTGRWTEAFF | TGTGCCAGCAGTTACTCTACAGGGAGATGGACTGAAGCTTTCTTT
NA | TRBJ2-7 | NA | TRBV5-1 | CASSEGDPLGEQYF | TGCGCCAGCAGTGAGGGGGACCCTCTAGGAGAGCAGTACTTC
NA | TRBJ1-1 | TRBD1 | TRBV7-2 | CASSLARGSRAEAFF | TGTGCCAGCAGCTTAGCCAGGGGGAGTCGGGCTGAAGCTTTCTTT
NA | TRBJ2-1 | NA | TRBV10-3 | CAIRNGLSNNEQFF | TGTGCCATCAGAAACGGACTGTCGAACAATGAGCAGTTCTTC
few | TRBJ2-1 | NA | TRBV5-1 | CASSLLRDEQFF | TGCGCCAGCAGCTTGCTGCGGGATGAGCAGTTCTTC
few | TRBJ1-5 | TRBD1 | TRBV7-8 | CASRRGRGQSNQPQHF | TGTGCCAGCAGGAGGGGCAGGGGGCAAAGCAATCAGCCCCAGCATTTT
NA | TRBJ2-3 | NA | TRBV9 | CASSVDWASYTDTQYF | TGTGCCAGCAGCGTAGATTGGGCTTCGTACACAGATACGCAGTATTTT
NA | TRBJ2-3 | NA | TRBV5-1 | CASSLAGNSADTQYF | TGCGCCAGCAGCTTGGCAGGGAATAGCGCAGATACGCAGTATTTT
few | TRBJ2-7 | TRBD1 | TRBV7-3 | CASSPDRGGLNEQYF | TGTGCCAGCAGCCCCGACAGGGGCGGTCTGAACGAGCAGTACTTC
NA | TRBJ2-7 | NA | TRBV7-3 | CASSPGPGFAYEQYF | TGTGCCAGCAGCCCAGGACCAGGGTTCGCCTACGAGCAGTACTTC
NA | TRBJ2-4 | TRBD2 | TRBV7-2 | CASSLRGGRVENIQYF | TGTGCCAGCAGCTTACGGGGGGGTAGGGTGGAAAACATTCAGTACTTC
few | TRBJ1-2 | TRBD1 | TRBV7-2 | CASSPRTGFNYGYTF | TGTGCCAGCAGCCCGAGGACAGGGTTTAACTATGGCTACACCTTC
NA | TRBJ2-1 | TRBD2 | TRBV10-3 | CAIRGGGGYNEQFF | TGTGCCATCCGAGGCGGGGGGGGCTACAATGAGCAGTTCTTC